Following are 27 T cell receptor beta chains from one sample sequenced in a study of shared clonotypes between healthy human individuals. The method was immunoSEQ multiplex PCR; TCRdb's version includes in-frame clones alone and lacks a portion of them. The sample yields 2 million to 2.5 million clones, more than 90% seen once. The sample consisted of naive CD4+ T cells sorted from blood. Subset in this sample: CD45RA+ positively selected. The receptors shown here come from a man aged 18 to 30 in good health.

This clone was recorded only once. The chain couples TRBV10-2 to TRBJ2-7; D possibly corresponds to TRBD2 (5 bases). Trimming took off 4 bases at V and 3 bases at J, with 22 bases between the two ends. The CDR3 spans 17 residues. Germline V CDR1 and CDR2: WSHSY, SAAADI. The CDR3 is CASSAPPGPKRVYEQYF. CDR3 DNA sequence: TGCGCCAGCAGTGCCCCTCCCGGCCCGAAGAGGGTCTACGAGCAGTACTTC.

The chain combines TRBV27 with TRBJ2-1, with 9 bases lining up with TRBD2. Germline V gives CDR1 MNHEY, CDR2 SMNVEV (reference sequence). The trim removed 2 bases at V and 7 bases at J, leaving 9 bases unmatched. CDR3 length: 16 residues. CDR3 loop: CASSLDPGLASNEQFF. The CDR3 DNA follows: TGTGCCAGCAGTTTAGATCCGGGACTAGCTTCGAATGAGCAGTTCTTC.

The V gene is TRBV4-3, the J gene TRBJ2-1, with 7 bases lining up with TRBD2. The CDR3 runs 17 residues. Germline CDR1 reads LGHNA; CDR2 reads YSLEER. V lost 3 bases and J lost 0; bases outside the gene matches: 8. The CDR3 loop reads CASSQFHGGSSYNEQFF. CDR3 bases: TGCGCCAGCAGCCAGTTTCACGGCGGGAGCTCCTACAATGAGCAGTTCTTC.

The rearrangement uses TRBV15 and TRBJ1-5, with no clear D. Trimming removed 3 bases from V and 0 bases from J, with 18 bases in between. This CDR3 comprises 18 residues. Germline CDR1 LNHNV, CDR2 YYDKDF (reference sequence). The CDR3 region is CATSRRAPRKGSNQPQHF. In DNA form, the CDR3 reads TGTGCCACCAGCAGGAGAGCCCCCCGCAAGGGTAGCAATCAGCCCCAGCATTTT.

V is TRBV6-1 and J is TRBJ1-4; 10 bases are shared with TRBD1. This CDR3 has 13 amino acids. Germline CDR1 MNHNS, CDR2 SASEGT. V shed 5 bases and J 7 bases; nucleotides not matched to a gene: 1. As DNA, the CDR3 is TGTGCCAGCAGTCGGGACAGGGGTGAAAAACTGTTTTTT. Protein: CASSRDRGEKLFF.

The chain uses TRBV2 and TRBJ2-2; D gene uncertain. In germline, CDR1 is SNHLY, CDR2 FYNNEI. This CDR3 is built from 15 residues. Trimming shortened V by 2 bases and J by 1 base, and 8 bases separated the two germline ends. The CDR3, as DNA: TGTGCCAGCAGTGAACGTTCAGGGAACACCGGGGAGCTGTTTTTT. It encodes CASSERSGNTGELFF.

V gene TRBV5-1 combines with J gene TRBJ2-1; no firm D call. The CDR3 has 15 residues. The V gene's germline CDR1 is SGHRS and CDR2 YFSETQ. Trimming pared 7 bases from V and 0 bases from J, leaving 14 bases between. The CDR3 is CASPSVRSSYNEQFF. CDR3 coding DNA: TGCGCCAGCCCCTCTGTTAGAAGCTCCTACAATGAGCAGTTCTTC.

The chain carries TRBV18 and TRBJ2-4; TRBD1 matches at 8 bases. Germline values: CDR1 KGHSH, CDR2 LQKENI. The CDR3 is 16 amino acids. The V segment lost 3 bases and the J segment 3 bases; nucleotides outside the gene matches: 7. The CDR3 DNA is TGTGCCAGCTCACCCAGGACAGGGTTGGTCAAAAACATTCAGTACTTC. Protein: CASSPRTGLVKNIQYF. Complete variable domain (other parts from reference TRBV18 and TRBJ2-4): NAGVMQNPRHLVRRRGQEARLRCSPMKGHSHVYWYRQLPEEGLKFMVYLQKENIIDESGMPKERFSAEFPKEGPSILRIQQVVRGDSAAYFCASSPRTGLVKNIQYFGAGTRLSVL.

This clone was observed a handful of times. This chain connects TRBV6-1 to TRBJ1-3; the D is unclear. The CDR3 has 14 amino acids. V was cut by 2 bases and J by 0 bases, with 5 bases left in between. Looked up from germline, CDR1 is MNHNS and CDR2 is SASEGT. CDR3 coding DNA: TGTGCCAGCAGTGAACAGAGCTCTGGAAACACCATATATTTT. Its protein product is CASSEQSSGNTIYF.

This clone was observed once. J is TRBJ2-1 and V is TRBV5-1; D gene ambiguous. Trimming left V 0 bases short and J 10 bases short, with 14 bases between. The CDR3 consists of 14 residues. Germline V gene lookup returns CDR1 SGHRS and CDR2 YFSETQ. The CDR3 reads CASSLGQVPAEQFF. In nucleotides, the CDR3 is TGCGCCAGCAGCTTGGGGCAGGTGCCTGCAGAGCAGTTCTTC.

The chain carries TRBV2 and TRBJ1-1, with no clear D. Trimming took 3 bases from V and 0 from J, leaving 11 bases between them. The CDR3 is 15 residues long. In germline, CDR1 is SNHLY, CDR2 FYNNEI. CDR3 bases: TGTGCCAGCAGTGACGGGGTGGAGATGAACACTGAAGCTTTCTTT. Protein: CASSDGVEMNTEAFF.

This clone is a singleton in its sample. J is TRBJ2-1 and V is TRBV30, with D perhaps matching TRBD1 or TRBD2 (5 bases each). In germline, CDR1 is GTSNPN, CDR2 SVGIG (reference sequence). The CDR3 runs to 11 residues. V was cut by 1 base and J by 15 bases, with 13 bases left in between. The CDR3 sequence: CAWSAGTLLFF. CDR3 nucleotide sequence: TGTGCCTGGAGTGCCGGGACCCTGTTGTTCTTC.

V gene TRBV7-8 combines with J gene TRBJ1-5, with D tentatively TRBD1 (5 bases). The CDR3 has 19 residues. Germline CDR1 is SGHVS and CDR2 is FQNEAQ. The V gene lost 3 bases and the J gene lost 0 bases, with 21 bases spanning the gap. The CDR3 spells CASSLDNSMGRNSNQPQHF. The CDR3 DNA reads TGTGCCAGCAGCTTGGATAACAGTATGGGACGGAATAGCAATCAGCCCCAGCATTTT.

The chain recombines TRBV10-1 with TRBJ2-2; maybe TRBD2 (6 bases). Trimming removed 8 bases at V and 2 bases at J, with 12 bases between. This CDR3 is 14 amino acids long. Per germline, CDR1 WNHNN and CDR2 SYGVQD (reference sequence). In nucleotides, the CDR3 is TGCGCCAGCGCGACGGGACTTAACACCGGGGAGCTGTTTTTT. Translation: CASATGLNTGELFF.

V usage is TRBV5-8 and J usage is TRBJ2-7; 8 nucleotides agree with TRBD1. The V gene's germline CDR1 is SGHTS and CDR2 YDEGEE. V lost 2 bases to trimming and J lost 2 bases; unmatched junction nucleotides: 6. The CDR3 has 15 amino acids. CDR3 coding DNA: TGTGCCAGCAGCTTAAGAAGGACAGGGCCCTACGAGCAGTACTTC. Translating it yields CASSLRRTGPYEQYF.

This chain's CDR3 is CASSPRAGGANYGYTF. In DNA, the CDR3 is TGCGCCAGCAGCCCGAGGGCAGGGGGAGCTAACTATGGCTACACCTTC. The chain links TRBV5-1 to TRBJ1-2; TRBD1 matches 7 bases. This CDR3 spans 16 amino acids. The V gene end was trimmed by 4 bases and the J gene end by 0 bases; junction bases not matched to a gene: 9. Germline V gene lookup returns CDR1 SGHRS and CDR2 YFSETQ.

The gene calls are TRBV4-3 and TRBJ2-7; D not resolved. Looked up from germline, CDR1 is LGHNA and CDR2 is YSLEER. Trimming left V 3 bases short and J 3 bases short, with 18 bases between. The CDR3 has 16 amino acids. CDR3: CASSHSTISAFYEQYF. The CDR3 DNA reads as TGCGCCAGCAGCCATTCCACTATCTCCGCTTTCTACGAGCAGTACTTC.

The rearrangement links TRBV19 to TRBJ2-2, with D perhaps being TRBD1 or TRBD2 (5 bases each). Germline lookup yields CDR1 LNHDA and CDR2 SQIVND (reference sequence). Trimming took off 7 bases at V and 2 bases at J, with 14 bases between the two ends. The CDR3 runs 15 residues. The CDR3 DNA is TGTGCCAGTACCCCGGGGCACATTAACACCGGGGAGCTGTTTTTT. Protein sequence: CASTPGHINTGELFF.

The chain carries TRBV27 and TRBJ2-5, with unresolved D. V lost 3 bases to trimming and J lost 5 bases, with 10 bases between them. Per the germline V gene, CDR1 is MNHEY and CDR2 is SMNVEV (reference sequence). There are 13 residues in the CDR3. Here the CDR3 reads CASSLYTRETQYF. The CDR3 DNA sequence: TGTGCCAGCAGTTTGTACACCAGGGAGACCCAGTACTTC.

The chain carries TRBV7-8 and TRBJ1-2; 9 bases are shared with TRBD1. Per the germline V gene, CDR1 is SGHVS and CDR2 is FQNEAQ. CDR3 length equals 16 residues. J lost 3 bases, V lost 5 bases, and 10 bases had no gene match. CDR3 in DNA: TGTGCCAGCAGCCAATACGACAGGGGGATCGACTATGGCTACACCTTC. It specifies CASSQYDRGIDYGYTF.

The genes are TRBV7-3 and TRBJ2-3; perhaps TRBD2 as D (6 bases). V lost 2 bases and J lost 2, with 11 bases in between. The CDR3 totals 15 residues. Germline-derived CDR1 and CDR2 are SGHTA and FQGTGA. This CDR3 reads CASSLVGGITDTQYF. CDR3 nucleotide sequence: TGTGCCAGCAGCTTAGTCGGGGGAATCACAGATACGCAGTATTTT.

As regards this clone: Within the sample, other DNA sequences also encode this same CDR3. V and J are TRBV6-6 and TRBJ2-7; D not resolved. Germline V lookup: CDR1 MNHNY, CDR2 SVGAGI (reference sequence). The CDR3 runs to 15 residues. Trimming cost V 0 bases and J 0 bases, with 9 bases left between them. CDR3 coding DNA: TGTGCCAGCAGTTACTCGGGCAGCAGCTCCTACGAGCAGTACTTC. This gives the protein CASSYSGSSSYEQYF.

V and J are TRBV5-4 and TRBJ2-2, with 7 bases matching TRBD2. Trimming at V came to 4 bases and at J to 1 base, leaving 10 bases not matched to a gene. Germline V gives CDR1 SGHNT, CDR2 YYREEE (reference sequence). This CDR3 contains 17 residues. CDR3 DNA: TGTGCCAGCAGCCCTTTGAGCGGGGCAATGAACACCGGGGAGCTGTTTTTT. Translation: CASSPLSGAMNTGELFF.

This chain uses TRBV10-3 with TRBJ1-4; D is unresolved. The CDR3 consists of 15 residues. Germline CDR1 reads ENHRY; CDR2 reads SYGVKD. V lost 2 bases and J 4 bases, leaving 11 bases between the germline ends. CDR3 coding DNA: TGTGCCATCAGTGAGGGTCGAGGGTTTAATGAAAAACTGTTTTTT. Translation gives CAISEGRGFNEKLFF.

The CDR3 here is CAISESGVVTRKGTQYF. CDR3 DNA: TGTGCCATCAGTGAGTCTGGGGTCGTGACTCGAAAAGGGACCCAGTACTTC. The J gene is TRBJ2-5, the V gene TRBV10-3; D gene unclear. The CDR3 extends over 17 amino acids. V gave up 0 bases and J gave up 7 bases, with 21 bases separating them. CDR1 is ENHRY, CDR2 SYGVKD, per germline.

This rearrangement joins TRBV5-1 to TRBJ2-2; no clear D. From germline, CDR1 is SGHRS and CDR2 YFSETQ. With 4 bases removed from V and 0 bases from J, the gap between germline ends came to 16 bases. The CDR3 loop spans 17 amino acids. The CDR3 region has the DNA TGCGCCAGCAGCCCGGATACGAGTAGGGCGAACACCGGGGAGCTGTTTTTT. Translated, it gives CASSPDTSRANTGELFF.

This chain uses TRBV10-3 with TRBJ2-5; the match to TRBD1 covers 7 bases. CDR3 length: 16 residues. CDR1 and CDR2 from the germline V gene are ENHRY and SYGVKD. V trimming: 5 bases; J trimming: 7 bases; junction bases outside the gene matches: 16. This CDR3 is CAISPDRQGHGGTQYF. The CDR3 DNA is TGTGCCATCAGTCCGGACCGACAGGGCCACGGTGGGACCCAGTACTTC.